The clone carrying this TCR beta chain was detected once. Produced via immunoSEQ multiplex PCR; TCRdb's table is partial and in-frame only. The profile shows approximately 110,000 clones, about 87% of them singletons. The data are from a study of T cell responses to AZD1222 COVID-19 vaccine. Study details: Second-dose schedules of about 4 or about 12 weeks were combined.

This CDR3 has 16 residues. Trimming cost V 6 bases and J 9 bases; bases outside gene matches: 14. Looked up from germline, CDR1 is SEHNR and CDR2 is FQNEAQ (reference sequence). Sequencing was performed on peripheral blood, taken on day 0 of AZD1222 vaccination. The receptor was derived from an adult in good health. V and J are TRBV7-9 and TRBJ1-6; 7 positions match TRBD1. This chain's CDR3 is CASSSAPGTVFSPLHF. DNA for the CDR3: TGTGCCAGCAGTTCTGCACCCGGGACAGTTTTTTCACCCCTCCACTTT.